This record looks at one T cell receptor (beta chain) sequence and its context. Its target is unknown. The table came from immunoSEQ multiplex PCR; TCRdb's copy has only in-frame clones and leaves some out. The sample holds 71,000 or so clones, roughly 87% seen once. The data derive from a study of graft-versus-host responses after intestinal transplantation. On the study more broadly: Each transplant was multivisceral, liver-intestinal, or isolated intestinal. The study's findings and limits: Early post-transplant declines in HvG were associated with peak levels of circulating GvH clones.

The ends were cut back, 4 bases at V and 4 bases at J, with 11 bases in the middle. This CDR3 is 14 amino acids long. Germline loops: CDR1 SNHLY, CDR2 FYNNEI. The specimen was unstimulated CD8+ T cells sorted from spleen or lymph node cells, collected before intestinal transplant. The rearrangement links TRBV2 to TRBJ1-5; the D gene is possibly TRBD1 (6 bases). The TCR comes from a human donor who received an intestinal transplant. The CDR3 coding sequence is TGTGCCAGCAGTGTCCTCCAGGGGAATCAGCCCCAGCATTTT. Protein product: CASSVLQGNQPQHF.